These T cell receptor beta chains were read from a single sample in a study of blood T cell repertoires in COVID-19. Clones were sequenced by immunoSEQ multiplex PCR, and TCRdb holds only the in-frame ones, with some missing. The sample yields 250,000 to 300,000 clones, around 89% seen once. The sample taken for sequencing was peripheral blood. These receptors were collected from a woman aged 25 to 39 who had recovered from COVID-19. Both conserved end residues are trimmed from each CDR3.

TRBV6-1	ASSHSPTNEKLF
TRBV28	ASSLYPSASYGYT
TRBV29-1	SVTRGGDTQY
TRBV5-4	ASSQGATGRGYGYT
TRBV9	ASSVEQGGGNTIY
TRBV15	ATSTPGQGVVDEQF
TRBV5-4	ASSAVSGETYEQY
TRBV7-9	ASSLRDKPNYGYT
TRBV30	AWNSRAVNQPQH
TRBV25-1	ASSVGVNTEAF
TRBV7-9	ASSLCTGTNCNQPQH
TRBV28	ASSFGGEYGYT
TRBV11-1	ASSLRYNEQF
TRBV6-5	ASRNRQGWMTEAF
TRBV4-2	ASSRDPGTGVMSGNTIY
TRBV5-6	ASSSWSGAKNIQY
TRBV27	ASSPTGADSYEQY